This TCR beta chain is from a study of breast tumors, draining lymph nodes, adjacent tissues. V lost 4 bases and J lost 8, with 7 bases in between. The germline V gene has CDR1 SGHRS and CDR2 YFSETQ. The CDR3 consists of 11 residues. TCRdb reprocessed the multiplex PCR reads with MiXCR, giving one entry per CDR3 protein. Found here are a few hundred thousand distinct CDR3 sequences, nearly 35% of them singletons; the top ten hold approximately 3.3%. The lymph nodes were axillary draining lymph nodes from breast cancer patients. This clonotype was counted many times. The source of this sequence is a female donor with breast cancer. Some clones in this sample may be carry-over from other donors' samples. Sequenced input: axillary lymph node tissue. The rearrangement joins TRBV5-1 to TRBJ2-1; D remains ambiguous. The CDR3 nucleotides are TGCGCCAGCAGCGGGGAACATGAGCAGTTCTTC. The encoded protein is CASSGEHEQFF. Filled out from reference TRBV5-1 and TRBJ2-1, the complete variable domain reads KAGVTQTPRYLIKTRGQQVTLSCSPISGHRSVSWYQQTPGQGLQFLFEYFSETQRNKGNFPGRFSGRQFSNSRSEMNVSTLELGDSALYLCASSGEHEQFFGPGTRLTVL.